The present T cell receptor beta chain was sequenced within a study of blood T cell repertoires in COVID-19. This clone was observed a handful of times. Sequencing was performed with immunoSEQ multiplex PCR; in TCRdb, only in-frame clones are kept and a portion is missing. The data contain roughly 360,000 clones, 75% to 90% of them seen just once; the ten biggest clones take up less than 6%. The CDR3 sequence is 15 residues long. Trimming left V 0 bases short and J 0 bases short, with 8 bases between. Germline V CDR1 and CDR2: MNHEY, SVGAGI. The TCR was taken from a woman aged 50 to 60 who had recovered from COVID-19. Sequences were obtained from PBMCs or T cells enriched from blood (not recorded which). The chain is built from TRBV6-5 and TRBJ1-1; D is unclear. The CDR3 nucleotides are TGTGCCAGCAGTTACTCTCACAGAATGAACACTGAAGCTTTCTTT. The encoded protein is CASSYSHRMNTEAFF.